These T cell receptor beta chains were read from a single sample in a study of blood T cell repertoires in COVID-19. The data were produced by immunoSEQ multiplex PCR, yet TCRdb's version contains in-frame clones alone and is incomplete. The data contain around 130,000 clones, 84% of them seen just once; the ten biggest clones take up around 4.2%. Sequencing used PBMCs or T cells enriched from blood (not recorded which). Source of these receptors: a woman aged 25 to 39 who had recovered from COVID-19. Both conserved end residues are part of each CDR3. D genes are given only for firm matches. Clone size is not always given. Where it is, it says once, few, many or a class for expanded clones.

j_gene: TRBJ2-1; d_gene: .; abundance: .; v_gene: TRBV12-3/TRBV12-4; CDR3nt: TGTGCCAGCAGCCGCAGGGGCAATGAGCAGTTCTTC; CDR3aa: CASSRRGNEQFF
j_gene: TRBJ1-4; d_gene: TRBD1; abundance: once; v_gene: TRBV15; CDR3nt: TGTGCCACCAGCCGACCGGGACAGGGGGGAGGATATTATGAAAAACTGTTTTTT; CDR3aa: CATSRPGQGGGYYEKLFF
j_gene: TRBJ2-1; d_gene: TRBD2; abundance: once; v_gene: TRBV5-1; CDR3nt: TGCGCCAGCAGCTTACTAGCGGGAGCGGAATATGAGCAGTTCTTC; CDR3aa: CASSLLAGAEYEQFF
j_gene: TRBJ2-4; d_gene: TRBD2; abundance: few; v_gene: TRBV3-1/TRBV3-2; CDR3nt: TGTGCCAGCAGCCAGAAGACTAGCGGGAGTCTCCTTCAGTACTTC; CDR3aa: CASSQKTSGSLLQYF
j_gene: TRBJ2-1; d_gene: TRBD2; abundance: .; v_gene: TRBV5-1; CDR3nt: TGCGCCAGCAGCTCCTCAGCGGGACTATCCTACAATGAGCAGTTCTTC; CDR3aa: CASSSSAGLSYNEQFF
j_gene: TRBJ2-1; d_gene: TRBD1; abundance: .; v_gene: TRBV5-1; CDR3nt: TGCGCCAGCAGCCCAGGGGACAGGGGAGACAATGAGCAGTTCTTC; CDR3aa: CASSPGDRGDNEQFF
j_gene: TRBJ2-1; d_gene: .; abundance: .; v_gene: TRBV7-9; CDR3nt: TGTGCCAGCAGCTTACAGGGGTCCCACAATGAGCAGTTCTTC; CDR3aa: CASSLQGSHNEQFF
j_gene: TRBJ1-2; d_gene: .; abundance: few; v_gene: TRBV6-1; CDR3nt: TGTGCCAGCAGTGAAATCCAAGGACATGCCTCTTTTAGCTACACCTTC; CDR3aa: CASSEIQGHASFSYTF
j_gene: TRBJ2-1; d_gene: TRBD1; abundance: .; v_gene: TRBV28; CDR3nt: TGTGCCAGCAGTTTACCCGGGACAGGTGACAATGAGCAGTTCTTC; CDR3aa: CASSLPGTGDNEQFF
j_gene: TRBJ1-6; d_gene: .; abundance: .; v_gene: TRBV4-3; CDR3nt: TGCGCCAGCAGCCACGGGAGGGAGGCTTCACCCCTCCACTTT; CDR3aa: CASSHGREASPLHF
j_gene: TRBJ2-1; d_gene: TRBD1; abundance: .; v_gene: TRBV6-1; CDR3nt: TGTGCCAGCAGTGAGTCAGGGGGCTCCTACAATGAGCAGTTCTTC; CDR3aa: CASSESGGSYNEQFF
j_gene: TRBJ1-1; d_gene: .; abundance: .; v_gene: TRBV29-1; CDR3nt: TGCAGCGTTGAAGATCCGTTGTCTGGGCCCTTGAACACTGAAGCTTTCTTT; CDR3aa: CSVEDPLSGPLNTEAFF
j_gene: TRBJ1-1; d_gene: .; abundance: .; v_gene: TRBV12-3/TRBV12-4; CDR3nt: TGTGCCAGCAGTTTTTCTCTCACTGAAGCTTTCTTT; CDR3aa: CASSFSLTEAFF
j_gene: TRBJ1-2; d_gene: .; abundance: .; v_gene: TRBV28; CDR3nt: TGTGCCAGCAGTTTGGCTCCCTATGGCTACACCTTC; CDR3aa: CASSLAPYGYTF
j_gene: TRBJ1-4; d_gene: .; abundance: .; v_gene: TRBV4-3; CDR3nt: TGCGCCAGCAGCCAAGTGCAGGCAGGGGAGAGAGAAAAACTGTTTTTT; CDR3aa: CASSQVQAGEREKLFF
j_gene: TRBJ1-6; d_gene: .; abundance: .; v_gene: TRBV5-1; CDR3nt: TGCGCCAGCAGCCCGGAGACAGGTTCCAATTCACCCCTCCACTTT; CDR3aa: CASSPETGSNSPLHF
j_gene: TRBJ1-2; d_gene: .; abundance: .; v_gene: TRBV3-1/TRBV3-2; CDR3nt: TGTGCCAGCAGCCAAGATGTTGTGGCCGGGACAATTAACTATGGCTACACCTTC; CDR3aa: CASSQDVVAGTINYGYTF
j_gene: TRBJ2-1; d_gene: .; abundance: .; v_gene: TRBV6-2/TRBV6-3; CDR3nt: TGTGCCAGCAGCTCCGACAGCGGGCGAAAATACAATGAGCAGTTCTTC; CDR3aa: CASSSDSGRKYNEQFF
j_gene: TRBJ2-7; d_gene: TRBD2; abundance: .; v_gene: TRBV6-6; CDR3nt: TGTGCCAGCAGTTACCCCGGACTAGCGGGAGCCTACGAGCAGTACTTC; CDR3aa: CASSYPGLAGAYEQYF
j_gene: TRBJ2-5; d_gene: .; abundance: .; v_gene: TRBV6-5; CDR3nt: TGTGCCAGCAGTTACAAGGGCAGCGGTCCCGGGACCCAGTACTTC; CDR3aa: CASSYKGSGPGTQYF
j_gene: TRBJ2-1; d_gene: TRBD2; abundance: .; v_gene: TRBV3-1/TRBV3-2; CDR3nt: TGTGCCAGCAGCCAGCCTACTAGCGCGTACAATGAGCAGTTCTTC; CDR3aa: CASSQPTSAYNEQFF
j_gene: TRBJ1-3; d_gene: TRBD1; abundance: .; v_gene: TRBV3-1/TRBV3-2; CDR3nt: TGTGCCAGCAGCCCGCGGACAGGGGGCGCATCTGGAAACACCATATATTTT; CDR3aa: CASSPRTGGASGNTIYF
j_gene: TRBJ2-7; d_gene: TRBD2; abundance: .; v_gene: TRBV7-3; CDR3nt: TGTGCCAGCAGCCCGGGGGGTATGGGCGAGCAGTACTTC; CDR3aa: CASSPGGMGEQYF
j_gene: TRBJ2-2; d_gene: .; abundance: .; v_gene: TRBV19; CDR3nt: TGTGCCAGTAGTAATCTAGCAGCCACCGGGGAGCTGTTTTTT; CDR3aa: CASSNLAATGELFF
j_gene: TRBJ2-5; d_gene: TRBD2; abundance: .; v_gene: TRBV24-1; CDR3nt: TGTGCCACCGGAAGACGACTAGCGGGAGAAGAGACCCAGTACTTC; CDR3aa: CATGRRLAGEETQYF
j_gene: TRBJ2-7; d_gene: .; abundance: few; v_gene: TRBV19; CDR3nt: TGTGCCAGTAGTTCTCTCAGAACCTACGAGCAGTACTTC; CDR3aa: CASSSLRTYEQYF
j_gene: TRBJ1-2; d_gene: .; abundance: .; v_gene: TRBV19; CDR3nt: TGTGCCAGTAGTACCTATGGGGCCTATGGCTACACCTTC; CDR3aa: CASSTYGAYGYTF
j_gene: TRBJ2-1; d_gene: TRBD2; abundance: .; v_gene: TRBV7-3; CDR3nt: TGTGCCAGCAGCTTAACTCGTCCTGGGACTAGCGGGAGTCAGGATGAGCAGTTCTTC; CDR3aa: CASSLTRPGTSGSQDEQFF
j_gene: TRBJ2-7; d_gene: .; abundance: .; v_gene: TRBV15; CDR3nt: TGTGCCACCAGCAGACGACAGCCCCCCGGCGAGCAGTACTTC; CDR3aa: CATSRRQPPGEQYF
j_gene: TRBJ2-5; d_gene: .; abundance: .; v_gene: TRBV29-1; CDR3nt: TGCAGCGTTGCGCCCACTGTATTCCAAGAGACCCAGTACTTC; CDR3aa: CSVAPTVFQETQYF
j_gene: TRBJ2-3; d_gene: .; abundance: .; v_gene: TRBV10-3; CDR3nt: TGTGCCATCAGTGCGGACTCACTAGCCCGCACAGATACGCAGTATTTT; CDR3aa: CAISADSLARTDTQYF
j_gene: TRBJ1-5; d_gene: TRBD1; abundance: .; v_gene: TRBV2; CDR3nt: TGTGCCAGCAGCCTACAGGGGGGTAGCAATCAGCCCCAGCATTTT; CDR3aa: CASSLQGGSNQPQHF
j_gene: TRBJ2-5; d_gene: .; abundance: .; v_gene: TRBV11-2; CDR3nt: TGTGCCAGCAGCTTAGAATGGACAGAAGAGACCCAGTACTTC; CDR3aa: CASSLEWTEETQYF
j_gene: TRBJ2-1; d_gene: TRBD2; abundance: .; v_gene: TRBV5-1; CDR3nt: TGCGCCAGCAGCATTAGCGGGAGCTCCTACAATGAGCAGTTCTTC; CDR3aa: CASSISGSSYNEQFF
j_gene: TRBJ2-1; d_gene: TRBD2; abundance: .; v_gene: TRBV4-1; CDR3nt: TGCGCCAGCAGCCAAGATCGTTCTTTGGAACTAGCGGGCTGGAATGAGCAGTTCTTC; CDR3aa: CASSQDRSLELAGWNEQFF
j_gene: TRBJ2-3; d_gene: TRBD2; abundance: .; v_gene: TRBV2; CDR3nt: TGTGCCAGCAACCTTCTCGGGAGGGCCGAAGATACGCAGTATTTT; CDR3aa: CASNLLGRAEDTQYF
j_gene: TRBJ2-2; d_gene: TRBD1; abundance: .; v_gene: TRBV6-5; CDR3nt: TGTGCCAGCAATGGACAGGGGGCCGGGGAGCTGTTTTTT; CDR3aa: CASNGQGAGELFF
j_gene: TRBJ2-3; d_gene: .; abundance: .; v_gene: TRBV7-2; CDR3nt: TGTGCCAGCAGCCTCCGGGCAGATACGCAGTATTTT; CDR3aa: CASSLRADTQYF
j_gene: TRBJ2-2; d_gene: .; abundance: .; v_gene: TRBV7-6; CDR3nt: TGTGCCAGCAGCTCCAGGGTGGCGAACACCGGGGAGCTGTTTTTT; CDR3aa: CASSSRVANTGELFF